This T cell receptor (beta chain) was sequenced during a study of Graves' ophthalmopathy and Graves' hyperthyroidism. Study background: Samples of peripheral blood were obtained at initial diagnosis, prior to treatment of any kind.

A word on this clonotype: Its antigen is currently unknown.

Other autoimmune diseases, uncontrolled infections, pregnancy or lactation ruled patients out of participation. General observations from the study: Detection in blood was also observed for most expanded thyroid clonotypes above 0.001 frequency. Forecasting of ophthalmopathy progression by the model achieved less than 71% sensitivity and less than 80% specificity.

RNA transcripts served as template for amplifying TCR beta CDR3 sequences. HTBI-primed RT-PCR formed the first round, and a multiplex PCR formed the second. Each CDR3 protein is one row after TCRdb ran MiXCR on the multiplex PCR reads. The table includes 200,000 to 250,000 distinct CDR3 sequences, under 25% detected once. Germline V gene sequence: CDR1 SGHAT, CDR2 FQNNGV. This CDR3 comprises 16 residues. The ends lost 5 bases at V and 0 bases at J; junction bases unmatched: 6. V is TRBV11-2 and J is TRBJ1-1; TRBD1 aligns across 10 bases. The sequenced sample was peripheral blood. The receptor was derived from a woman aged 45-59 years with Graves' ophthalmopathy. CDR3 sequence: CASSARDRGLNTEAFF. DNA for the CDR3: TGTGCCAGCAGCGCCCGGGACAGGGGACTGAACACTGAAGCTTTCTTT.